The 20 T cell receptor beta chains reported below all come from one sample, sequenced in a study of T-cell memory formation after mild COVID-19. TCRdb processed the 5' RACE reads anew with MiXCR; each CDR3 protein has one entry. The sample lists roughly 310,000 distinct CDR3 sequences, less than 20% occurring once. Material for sequencing was PBMCs or a T cell subset sorted from them (not recorded which). The receptors here all came from a man aged 18 to 29 who had mild COVID-19 (a few samples of this study predate the infection). Cell type and time point are not known.

This chain joins TRBV7-9 and TRBJ2-6, with 7 bases identical to TRBD1. Unmatched junction bases numbered 5, after V lost 1 base and J lost 2 bases. CDR1 is SEHNR, CDR2 FQNEAQ, per germline (reference sequence). The length of the CDR3 is 17 residues. CDR3 nucleotide sequence: TGTGCCAGCAGCTTAGTAGGGGGCCCGCCTGGGGCCAACGTCCTGACTTTC. This sequence encodes CASSLVGGPPGANVLTF.

The V call is TRBV29-1, the J call TRBJ2-2, with 9 nucleotides matching TRBD1. Per germline, CDR1 SQVTM and CDR2 ANQGSEA. The CDR3 extends over 13 amino acids. With V trimmed by 8 bases and J by 3 bases, 4 bases remained unmatched. The CDR3 DNA is TGCAGCTCCCGGGACAGGGACACCGGGGAGCTGTTTTTT. Encoded protein: CSSRDRDTGELFF.

V gene TRBV20-1 combines with J gene TRBJ1-4, with D hard to call. The CDR3 is made up of 14 amino acids. Germline CDR1 and CDR2: DFQATT and SNEGSKA (reference sequence). V was trimmed by 0 bases and J by 6 bases, leaving 11 bases between them. The CDR3 loop is CSARDQRRDEKLFF. CDR3 DNA sequence: TGCAGTGCTAGAGATCAAAGGAGGGATGAAAAACTGTTTTTT.

The chain is built from TRBV10-3 and TRBJ2-1; 7 bases line up with TRBD2. Looked up from germline, CDR1 is ENHRY and CDR2 is SYGVKD. Losses at the gene ends were 10 bases for V and 2 bases for J; bases not matched to a gene: 8. This CDR3 is 14 amino acids long. CDR3 sequence (DNA): TGTGCCACCCTTAGCGGGTCAACCTACAATGAGCAGTTCTTC. The encoded protein is CATLSGSTYNEQFF.

This clonotype occurred once. The J gene is TRBJ2-5, the V gene TRBV12-3 or TRBV12-4; 9 bases match TRBD1. With V trimmed by 6 bases and J by 4 bases, 9 bases remained unmatched. The CDR3 length is 15 residues. In nucleotides, the CDR3 is TGTGCCAGCAGCGTGGGACAGGGAATAGGAGAGACCCAGTACTTC. Amino acids: CASSVGQGIGETQYF.

At least ten counts were recorded for this clonotype. V gene TRBV2 combines with J gene TRBJ1-1, with D unclear. Germline assignment: CDR1 SNHLY and CDR2 FYNNEI. V was cut by 3 bases and J by 1 base, with 0 bases left in between. The CDR3 runs to 11 residues. CDR3 loop: CASSENTEAFF. The CDR3 DNA reads as TGTGCCAGCAGTGAGAACACTGAAGCTTTCTTT.

This chain links TRBV5-1 with TRBJ2-1; D may match TRBD1 or TRBD2 (5 bases each). The germline V and J ends were trimmed by 0 bases and 4 bases, with 14 bases remaining between them. The CDR3 runs to 16 residues. The V gene's germline CDR1 is SGHRS and CDR2 YFSETQ. The CDR3 here is CASSLGGARGYNEQFF. DNA of the CDR3: TGCGCCAGCAGCTTGGGAGGGGCTCGAGGTTACAATGAGCAGTTCTTC.

The genes are TRBV27 and TRBJ1-4; D unresolved. This CDR3 region has 15 residues. Between the trimmed V and J ends, which lost 3 bases and 7 bases, there was a span of 15 bases. The V gene's germline CDR1 is MNHEY and CDR2 SMNVEV (reference sequence). CDR3 loop: CASSFFGHVAEKLFF. CDR3 sequence (DNA): TGTGCCAGCAGTTTTTTCGGCCACGTGGCTGAAAAACTGTTTTTT. The variable domain in full, completed from reference TRBV27 and TRBJ1-4, reads EAQVTQNPRYLITVTGKKLTVTCSQNMNHEYMSWYRQDPGLGLRQIYYSMNVEVTDKGDVPEGYKVSRKEKRNFPLILESPSPNQTSLYFCASSFFGHVAEKLFFGSGTQLSVL.

This clonotype was observed at least ten times. This sequence joins TRBV7-9 and TRBJ2-7; 9 bases map to TRBD1. V was clipped by 5 bases and J by 4 bases; unmatched bases: 9. From germline, CDR1 is SEHNR and CDR2 FQNEAQ (reference sequence). CDR3 size: 15 residues. The CDR3 region is CASSNYRGLIYEQYF. The DNA for the CDR3 is TGTGCCAGCAGCAACTACAGGGGGCTCATTTACGAGCAGTACTTC.

This clonotype was seen ten or more times. The chain has TRBV7-9 and TRBJ1-2; 7 bases fit TRBD1. The CDR3 has 14 amino acids. J lost 7 bases, V lost 2 bases, and 7 bases had no gene match. CDR1 is SEHNR and CDR2 is FQNEAQ in the germline V gene (reference sequence). As DNA, the CDR3 is TGTGCCAGCAGCTTACCCGACAGGGAAGGTGGCTACACCTTC. Translation: CASSLPDREGGYTF.

V and J are TRBV4-2 and TRBJ1-3; D gene unclear. V lost 2 bases, J lost 2 bases, and 4 bases lay in between. Germline loops: CDR1 LGHNA, CDR2 YNFKEQ. This CDR3 spans 13 amino acids. CDR3 sequence reads: CASSQTPGNTIYF. The CDR3 region has the DNA TGTGCCAGCAGCCAAACCCCTGGAAACACCATATATTTT.

This clonotype showed up many times. This sequence joins TRBV24-1 and TRBJ2-7; the D gene could be TRBD1 or TRBD2 (5 bases each). The V and J ends lost 9 bases and 3 bases respectively, with 14 bases between them. Germline-derived CDR1 and CDR2 are KGHDR and SFDVKD. The CDR3 has 13 amino acids. CDR3 in DNA: TGTGCCACCCGGGATAGGGGAAACTACGAGCAGTACGTC. Translating it yields CATRDRGNYEQYV.

V and J are TRBV7-6 and TRBJ2-2; TRBD2 might be the D (7 bases). The germline V gene encodes CDR1 SGHVS and CDR2 FNYEAQ. V was clipped by 5 bases and J by 6 bases, with 16 bases between them. This CDR3 region has 15 residues. The CDR3 nucleotides are TGTGCCAGCAGCCCCCTCGGGGGGCGGGCCGGGGAGCTGTTTTTT. This encodes CASSPLGGRAGELFF.

This sequence joins TRBV12-3 or TRBV12-4 and TRBJ2-5; the match to TRBD2 covers 9 bases. This CDR3 has 16 amino acids. V dropped 2 bases and J dropped 5; count of bases not matched to a gene: 9. CDR3 nucleotides: TGTGCCAGCAGTTTATGGGGCGGGGGGGCCGTGGAGACCCAGTACTTC. Its translation is CASSLWGGGAVETQYF.

This clonotype came up a few times. This chain connects TRBV5-1 to TRBJ1-5, with TRBD1 identical over 7 bases. The germline gives CDR1 SGHRS, CDR2 YFSETQ. The CDR3 is made up of 15 amino acids. J lost 5 bases, V lost 1 base, and 6 bases had no gene match. The CDR3 DNA follows: TGCGCCAGCAGCTTGATAGGGGGCAGGGATCAGCCCCAGCATTTT. It specifies CASSLIGGRDQPQHF.

There are many counts of this clonotype. The chain has TRBV7-8 and TRBJ2-6; D unresolved. Trimming took 1 base from V and 1 from J, leaving 5 bases between them. The CDR3 consists of 15 residues. Germline CDR1 and CDR2: SGHVS and FQNEAQ. CDR3 sequence (DNA): TGTGCCAGCAGCTTAGTCCTGTCTGGGGCCAACGTCCTGACTTTC. Amino acids: CASSLVLSGANVLTF. Full variable domain (missing parts from reference TRBV7-8 and TRBJ2-6): GAGVSQSPRYKVAKRGQDVALRCDPISGHVSLFWYQQALGQGPEFLTYFQNEAQLDKSGLPSDRFFAERPEGSVSTLKIQRTQQEDSAVYLCASSLVLSGANVLTFGAGSRLTVL.

This clonotype was detected many times. The V and J genes are TRBV6-6 and TRBJ2-7; 9 bases align to TRBD2. The CDR3 sequence is 14 residues long. J was trimmed by 2 bases and V by 11 bases; bases with no gene match: 10. The germline V gene encodes CDR1 MNHNY and CDR2 SVGAGI (reference sequence). CDR3 in DNA: TGTGCCGGAAGGGCTAGCGGGGAAACCTACGAGCAGTACTTC. Translating gives CAGRASGETYEQYF.

V gene TRBV4-3 combines with J gene TRBJ2-1, with a weak D call TRBD2 (6 bases). The V gene lost 0 bases and the J gene lost 0 bases, with 9 bases spanning the gap. Germline V gives CDR1 LGHNA, CDR2 YSLEER. The CDR3 runs to 16 residues. The CDR3 protein is CASSQDLGGSYNEQFF. CDR3 sequence (DNA): TGCGCCAGCAGCCAAGATCTGGGGGGCTCCTACAATGAGCAGTTCTTC.

This clonotype appeared many times. The rearrangement joins TRBV6-6 to TRBJ1-2; D might be TRBD1 (5 bases). Deletions cut 6 bases from V and 2 bases from J, with 10 bases between. CDR1 is MNHNY, CDR2 SVGAGI, per germline (reference sequence). CDR3 length: 13 residues. The CDR3, as DNA: TGTGCCAGCAGGGGAGGGGAAAACTATGGCTACACCTTC. The encoded protein is CASRGGENYGYTF.

This clonotype was observed at least ten times. This chain joins TRBV15 and TRBJ2-3; D not resolved. CDR1 LNHNV and CDR2 YYDKDF come from the germline V gene (reference sequence). The CDR3 sequence is 14 residues long. V lost 2 bases and J 4 bases, leaving 10 bases between the germline ends. The CDR3 DNA is TGTGCCACCAGCAGATCCCCGACCGCAGATACGCAGTATTTT. It translates to CATSRSPTADTQYF. Complete variable domain (other parts from reference TRBV15 and TRBJ2-3): DAMVIQNPRYQVTQFGKPVTLSCSQTLNHNVMYWYQQKSSQAPKLLFHYYDKDFNNEADTPDNFQSRRPNTSFCFLDIRSPGLGDTAMYLCATSRSPTADTQYFGPGTRLTVL.